The 10 T cell receptor beta chains below come from one sample, sequenced in a study of blood T cell repertoires in COVID-19. Only in-frame clones appear in the TCRdb table, and some are missing; sequencing was by immunoSEQ multiplex PCR. The data contain about 150,000 clones, under 90% of them seen just once; the ten biggest clones take up roughly 0.58%. Sample: peripheral blood. These receptors were collected from a man in his 60s with acute or convalescent COVID-19.

The chain couples TRBV9 to TRBJ2-7, with 14 bases fitting TRBD2. The germline gives CDR1 SGDLS, CDR2 YYNGEE. V lost 4 bases and J lost 0; bases outside the gene matches: 6. This CDR3 comprises 17 residues. The CDR3 is CASSTGTSGGSSYEQYF. The CDR3 region has the DNA TGTGCCAGCAGCACAGGGACTAGCGGGGGCAGCTCCTACGAGCAGTACTTC.

The chain joins TRBV18 to TRBJ1-5; D is ambiguous. Germline-derived CDR1 and CDR2 are KGHSH and LQKENI. The CDR3 is 15 residues long. With 2 bases removed from V and 2 bases from J, the gap between germline ends came to 10 bases. CDR3 coding DNA: TGTGCCAGCTCACCAACGAGTTATGGCAATCAGCCCCAGCATTTT. This gives the protein CASSPTSYGNQPQHF.

The chain uses TRBV7-2 and TRBJ2-2, with D maybe TRBD2 (6 bases). The CDR3 length is 15 residues. V shed 6 bases and J shed 4 bases, with 15 bases lying between them. In germline, CDR1 is SGHTA, CDR2 FQGNSA. The chain's CDR3 is CASRLRGRGTGELFF. The CDR3, as DNA: TGTGCCAGCAGACTAAGAGGGCGGGGCACCGGGGAGCTGTTTTTT.

This chain's CDR3 is CASSQDDTNYGYTF. DNA for the CDR3: TGTGCCAGCAGCCAAGATGACACTAACTATGGCTACACCTTC. The chain uses TRBV3-1 (or the pseudogene TRBV3-2) and TRBJ1-2; no firm D call. Germline CDR1 reads LGHDT; CDR2 reads YNNKEL (reference sequence). Trimming stripped 0 bases from V and 0 bases from J, with 5 bases between. The CDR3 extends over 14 amino acids.

This CDR3 reads CASSQRTDLNTGELFF. The CDR3 DNA is TGTGCCAGCAGCCAACGGACAGACTTGAACACCGGGGAGCTGTTTTTT. V usage is TRBV14 and J usage is TRBJ2-2; perhaps TRBD1 as D (6 bases). The CDR3 spans 16 residues. V lost 2 bases, J lost 1 base, and 11 bases lay in between. Germline V gives CDR1 SGHDN, CDR2 FVKESK.

This clone was detected once. The chain joins TRBV11-3 to TRBJ1-1, with D hard to call. Trimming removed 5 bases from V and 4 bases from J, with 11 bases in between. This CDR3 comprises 13 residues. Germline V gene sequence: CDR1 SGHNT, CDR2 YENEEA. The CDR3 loop is CASSNGRFTEAFF. The CDR3 nucleotides read TGTGCCAGCAGCAACGGTCGGTTCACTGAAGCTTTCTTT.

The rearrangement uses TRBV7-3 and TRBJ1-1; D not resolved. V was cut by 2 bases and J by 1 base, with 8 bases left in between. CDR3 size: 14 residues. Germline V lookup: CDR1 SGHTA, CDR2 FQGTGA. The CDR3 sequence: CASSLAPGNTEAFF. CDR3 DNA: TGTGCCAGCAGCTTAGCACCGGGGAACACTGAAGCTTTCTTT.

The genes are TRBV6-5 and TRBJ1-5; D perhaps matches TRBD1 (5 bases). CDR3 length: 14 amino acids. Trimming removed 7 bases from V and 2 bases from J, with 12 bases in between. Germline CDR1 and CDR2: MNHEY and SVGAGI. The CDR3 region is CASTYGGGNQPQHF. In nucleotides, the CDR3 is TGTGCCAGCACCTACGGGGGTGGCAATCAGCCCCAGCATTTT.

This clone has only a few counts. The chain is built from TRBV3-1 (or the pseudogene TRBV3-2) and TRBJ2-7; 9 positions agree with TRBD2. Germline values: CDR1 LGHDT, CDR2 YNNKEL (reference sequence). V shed 3 bases and J 10 bases; nucleotides not matched to a gene: 13. CDR3 size: 15 residues. CDR3 sequence (DNA): TGTGCCAGCAGCCAGGGGCCCCAAGCGGGAGGCCCCCAGTACTTC. It codes for CASSQGPQAGGPQYF.

The rearrangement links TRBV11-2 to TRBJ1-1; the match to TRBD1 covers 7 bases. The CDR3 is 14 residues long. Germline V CDR1 and CDR2: SGHAT, FQNNGV. Losses at the gene ends were 5 bases for V and 4 bases for J; bases not matched to a gene: 7. CDR3 amino acids: CASSTQGSGTEAFF. In nucleotides, the CDR3 is TGTGCCAGCAGCACACAGGGGTCGGGCACTGAAGCTTTCTTT.